A selection of T cell receptor beta chains follows, all from one sample in a study of T cell repertoires in cytomegalovirus infection. No antigen has been assigned to these receptors. In TCRdb, the reads were re-called with MiXCR into one record per CDR3 protein. The sample records about 68,000 distinct CDR3 sequences, around 21% being singletons. Sequences were obtained from PBMCs, sequenced either directly or after in vitro stimulation (not recorded which). The receptor source for this set is a human donor in good health (CMV status not recorded). Some clones in this sample may be carry-over from other donors' samples. CDR3s leave out the opening cysteine and the closing phenylalanine or tryptophan. Fields, in order: J gene, V gene, CDR3 protein.

>TRBJ1-1|TRBV5-6
ASSLGGVDTEAF
>TRBJ2-5|TRBV12-3/TRBV12-4
ASSFGYQETQY
>TRBJ2-2|TRBV7-2
ASSLAGGWNTGELF
>TRBJ1-5|TRBV7-3
ASSLPLGEGGNQPQH
>TRBJ2-5|TRBV7-2
ASSSLPGQGETQY
>TRBJ1-2|TRBV6-5
ASSAQGQGALGYT
>TRBJ2-3|TRBV20-1
SARGDYPRSTDTQY
>TRBJ2-1|TRBV7-6
ASSPRRRISYNEQF
>TRBJ2-5|TRBV7-2
ASSVKLAGGGGETQY
>TRBJ2-2|TRBV12-3/TRBV12-4
ASSSTHRDRGKAGELF
>TRBJ1-5|TRBV6-6
ASSYSTGNSNQPQH
>TRBJ1-5|TRBV4-3
ASSQDRRGHQPQH
>TRBJ1-5|TRBV7-9
ASSLEGGGQPQH
>TRBJ2-7|TRBV7-8
ASSLDSSTYEQY